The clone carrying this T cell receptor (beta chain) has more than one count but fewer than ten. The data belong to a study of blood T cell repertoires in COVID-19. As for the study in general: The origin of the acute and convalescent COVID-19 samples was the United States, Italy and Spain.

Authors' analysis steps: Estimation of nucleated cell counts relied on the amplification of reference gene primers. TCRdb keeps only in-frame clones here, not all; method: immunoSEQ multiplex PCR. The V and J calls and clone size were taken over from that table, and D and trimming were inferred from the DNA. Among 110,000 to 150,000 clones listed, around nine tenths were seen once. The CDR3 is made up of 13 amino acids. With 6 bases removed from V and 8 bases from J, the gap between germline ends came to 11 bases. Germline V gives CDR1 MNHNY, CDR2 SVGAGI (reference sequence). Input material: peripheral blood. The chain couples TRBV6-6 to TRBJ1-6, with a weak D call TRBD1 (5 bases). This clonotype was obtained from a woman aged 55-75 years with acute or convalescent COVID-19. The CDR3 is CASSRAQDSPLHF. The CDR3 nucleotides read TGTGCCAGCAGCAGGGCGCAGGATTCACCCCTCCACTTT.